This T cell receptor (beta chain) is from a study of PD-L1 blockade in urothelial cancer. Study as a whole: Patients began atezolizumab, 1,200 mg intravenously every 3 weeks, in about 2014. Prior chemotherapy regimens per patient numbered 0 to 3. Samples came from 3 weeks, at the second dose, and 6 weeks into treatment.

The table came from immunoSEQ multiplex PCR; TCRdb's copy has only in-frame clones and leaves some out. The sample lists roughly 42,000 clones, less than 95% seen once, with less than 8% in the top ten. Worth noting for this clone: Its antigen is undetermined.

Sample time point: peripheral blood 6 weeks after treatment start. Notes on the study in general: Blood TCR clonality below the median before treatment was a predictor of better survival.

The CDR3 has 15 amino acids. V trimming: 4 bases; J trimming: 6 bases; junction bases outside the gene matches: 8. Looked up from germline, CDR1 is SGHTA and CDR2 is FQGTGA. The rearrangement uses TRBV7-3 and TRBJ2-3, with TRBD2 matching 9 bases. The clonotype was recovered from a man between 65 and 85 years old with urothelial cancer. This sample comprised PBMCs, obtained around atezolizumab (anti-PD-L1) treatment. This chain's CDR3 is CASSSTGGRGDTQYF. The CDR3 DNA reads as TGTGCCAGCAGCTCAACTGGCGGGAGGGGGGATACGCAGTATTTT.